A selection of T cell receptor beta chains follows, all from one sample in a study of regulatory T cells in long-lasting Graves disease. TCRdb independently ran MiXCR on the multiplex PCR reads; one entry per CDR3 protein. The sample contains 500,000 to 700,000 distinct CDR3 sequences, 16% of which appear only once. Another study also made use of these data, one on T cells in Graves' hyperthyroidism and ophthalmopathy.

The sample here was peripheral blood mononuclear cells (PBMCs), taken at new diagnosis, from a patient treated with antithyroid drugs. The origin of the receptors is a woman between 25 and 40 years old with Graves disease. CDR3s include the opening cysteine and the closing phenylalanine or tryptophan. Size is omitted from some rows. Given values are once, few, many or a class for expanded clones.

J gene: TRBJ2-5
clone size: .
V gene: TRBV5-1
CDR3 protein: CASMTDPTQETQYF

J gene: TRBJ1-2
clone size: many
V gene: TRBV6-1
CDR3 protein: CASLRGAAGYGYTF

J gene: TRBJ1-5
clone size: many
V gene: TRBV28
CDR3 protein: CASSPMDLSKGNQPQHF

J gene: TRBJ2-7
clone size: .
V gene: TRBV4-2
CDR3 protein: CASSQDRVSEYEQYF

J gene: TRBJ2-7
clone size: few
V gene: TRBV20-1
CDR3 protein: CSARDVKRELGEQYF

J gene: TRBJ2-7
clone size: many
V gene: TRBV7-2
CDR3 protein: CASSTLAGGSYEQYF

J gene: TRBJ1-2
clone size: few
V gene: TRBV6-1
CDR3 protein: CASSTGTGALYGGYTF

J gene: TRBJ2-1
clone size: .
V gene: TRBV30
CDR3 protein: CAWSAPAGRSNEQFF

J gene: TRBJ2-3
clone size: .
V gene: TRBV6-1
CDR3 protein: CASSIAASEGRRTDTQYF

J gene: TRBJ2-7
clone size: many
V gene: TRBV10-3
CDR3 protein: CAIRRAGEMYEQYF

J gene: TRBJ1-3
clone size: .
V gene: TRBV29-1
CDR3 protein: CSARTDGNTIYF

J gene: TRBJ1-2
clone size: .
V gene: TRBV14
CDR3 protein: CASSGGTGYYGYTF

J gene: TRBJ2-3
clone size: few
V gene: TRBV24-1
CDR3 protein: CATSDFQAGERDTQYF

J gene: TRBJ1-2
clone size: .
V gene: TRBV18
CDR3 protein: CASSPPAGGYTF

J gene: TRBJ2-2
clone size: once
V gene: TRBV2
CDR3 protein: CAGRRERGDTGELFF

J gene: TRBJ2-3
clone size: many
V gene: TRBV6-1
CDR3 protein: CASRRDSLWEADTQYF

J gene: TRBJ1-5
clone size: .
V gene: TRBV5-1
CDR3 protein: CASFLLGARDPLHNQPQHF

J gene: TRBJ2-5
clone size: many
V gene: TRBV2
CDR3 protein: CASSPTQYF

J gene: TRBJ2-7
clone size: few
V gene: TRBV9
CDR3 protein: CASSSGGLAGEQYF

J gene: TRBJ2-2
clone size: few
V gene: TRBV5-8
CDR3 protein: CASRKGQSNTGELFF

J gene: TRBJ2-1
clone size: few
V gene: TRBV5-1
CDR3 protein: CASSLISLARYNEQFF

J gene: TRBJ2-3
clone size: .
V gene: TRBV3-1
CDR3 protein: CASSPHQDPDTQYF

J gene: TRBJ2-3
clone size: few
V gene: TRBV24-1
CDR3 protein: CATSDRSGRSVDTQYF

J gene: TRBJ2-5
clone size: many
V gene: TRBV12-3/TRBV12-4
CDR3 protein: CASSFSRAGLAGLPQETQYF

J gene: TRBJ1-4
clone size: .
V gene: TRBV6-9
CDR3 protein: CASSYGDSTSEKLFF

J gene: TRBJ2-7
clone size: many
V gene: TRBV2
CDR3 protein: CASSDAGKSYLEQYF

J gene: TRBJ2-1
clone size: many
V gene: TRBV10-2
CDR3 protein: CASRLAGENEQFF

J gene: TRBJ2-7
clone size: few
V gene: TRBV20-1
CDR3 protein: CSATPQREGLYEQYF

J gene: TRBJ2-2
clone size: many
V gene: TRBV5-1
CDR3 protein: CASSPGDRVNTGELFF

J gene: TRBJ2-2
clone size: many
V gene: TRBV2
CDR3 protein: CASRKEVTGELFF

J gene: TRBJ1-2
clone size: many
V gene: TRBV9
CDR3 protein: CASSVGPANYGYTF

J gene: TRBJ2-7
clone size: many
V gene: TRBV28
CDR3 protein: CASVGEELEQYF

J gene: TRBJ1-1
clone size: many
V gene: TRBV6-1
CDR3 protein: CASKTLDSYTEAFF

J gene: TRBJ2-3
clone size: .
V gene: TRBV15
CDR3 protein: CATSSPGTSGDTQYF

J gene: TRBJ2-4
clone size: few
V gene: TRBV20-1
CDR3 protein: CSALIAKNIQYF

J gene: TRBJ1-4
clone size: .
V gene: TRBV20-1
CDR3 protein: CSARETQGKLFF

J gene: TRBJ2-6
clone size: few
V gene: TRBV19
CDR3 protein: CASSPSSGRAPGANVLTF

J gene: TRBJ1-4
clone size: few
V gene: TRBV20-1
CDR3 protein: CSARDRGTNEKLFF

J gene: TRBJ2-3
clone size: .
V gene: TRBV30
CDR3 protein: CAWSGLDTQYF

J gene: TRBJ2-1
clone size: many
V gene: TRBV20-1
CDR3 protein: CSARGRLAGSEQFF

J gene: TRBJ1-1
clone size: few
V gene: TRBV27
CDR3 protein: CASGSRSTEAFF

J gene: TRBJ2-5
clone size: .
V gene: TRBV19
CDR3 protein: CASRKGLQRSETQYF

J gene: TRBJ1-6
clone size: once
V gene: TRBV3-1
CDR3 protein: CASSQGAHRSSYNSPLHF

J gene: TRBJ1-2
clone size: many
V gene: TRBV30
CDR3 protein: CACVGQGVLSGYTF

J gene: TRBJ1-5
clone size: .
V gene: TRBV20-1
CDR3 protein: CSARDTGTGNQPQHF